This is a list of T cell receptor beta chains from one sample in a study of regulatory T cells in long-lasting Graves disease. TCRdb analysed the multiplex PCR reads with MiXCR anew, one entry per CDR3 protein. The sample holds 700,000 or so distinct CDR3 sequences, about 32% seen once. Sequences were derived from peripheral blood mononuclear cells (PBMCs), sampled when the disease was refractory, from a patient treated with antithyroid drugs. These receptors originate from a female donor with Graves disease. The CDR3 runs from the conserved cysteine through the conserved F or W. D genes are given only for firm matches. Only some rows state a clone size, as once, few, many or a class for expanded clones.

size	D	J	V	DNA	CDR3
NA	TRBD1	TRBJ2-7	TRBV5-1	TGCGCCAGCAGCTTGGGACGGACAGGTCCGGCCTACGAGCAGTACTTC	CASSLGRTGPAYEQYF
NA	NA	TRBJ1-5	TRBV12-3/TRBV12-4	TGTGCCAGCAGTTCGCGCGGGAGGTCATCCCAGCCCCAGCATTTT	CASSSRGRSSQPQHF
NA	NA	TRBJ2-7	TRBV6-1	TGTGCCAGCAGTGAAGCTGGATGGGGCGAGCAGTACTTC	CASSEAGWGEQYF
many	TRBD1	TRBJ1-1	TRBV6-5	TGTGCCAGCAGTTGGAGGACTAGGCCGGGACAGTTGAACACTGAAGCTTTCTTT	CASSWRTRPGQLNTEAFF
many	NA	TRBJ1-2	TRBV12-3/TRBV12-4	TGTGCCAGCAGTTTATTCGGGGGGCCTGGTGGCTACACCTTC	CASSLFGGPGGYTF
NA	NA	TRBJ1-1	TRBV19	TGTGCCAGTAAAAAGAGGGGGACTGAAGCTTTCTTT	CASKKRGTEAFF
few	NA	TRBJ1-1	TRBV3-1	TGTGCCAGCAGCCAAACCCCTGGAAGCACTGAAGCTTTCTTT	CASSQTPGSTEAFF
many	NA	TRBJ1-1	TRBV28	TGTGCCAGCAGTTTAAGGTTCACTGAAGCTTTCTTT	CASSLRFTEAFF
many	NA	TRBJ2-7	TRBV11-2	TGTGCCAGCAGCTTGGTAAACTACGAGCAGTACTTC	CASSLVNYEQYF
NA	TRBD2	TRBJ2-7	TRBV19	TGTGCCAGTAGTATGGCGGGACTAGCGGGAGGACCCTACGAGCAGTACTTC	CASSMAGLAGGPYEQYF
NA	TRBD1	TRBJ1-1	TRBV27	TGTGCCAGCAGTCACAGGGGAGAAGGGACTGAAGCTTTCTTT	CASSHRGEGTEAFF
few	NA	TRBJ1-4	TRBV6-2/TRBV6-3	TGTGCCAGCAGTGAAGTTTCAACTAATGAAAAACTGTTTTTT	CASSEVSTNEKLFF
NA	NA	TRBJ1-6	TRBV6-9	TGTGCCAGCAGTTACGGACGGCGGATTTCACCCCCCCACTTT	CASSYGRRISPPHF
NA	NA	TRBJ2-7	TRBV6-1	TGTGCCAGCAAAGGGGGGTACTACGAGCAGTACTTC	CASKGGYYEQYF
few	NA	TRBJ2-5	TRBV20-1	TGCAGTGCGGAGATAGCCGAGCTGGCCCAGTACTTC	CSAEIAELAQYF
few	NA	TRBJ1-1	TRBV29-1	TGCAGCGTTGAGACCACGGGCACTGAAGCTTTCTTT	CSVETTGTEAFF
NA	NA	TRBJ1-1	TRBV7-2	TGTGCCAGCAGCTACCCATATACGGGCACTGAAGCTTTCTTT	CASSYPYTGTEAFF
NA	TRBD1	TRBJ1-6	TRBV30	TGTGCCTGGAGTGTATATACATCGCCGAGGGGGGACAGGGATGATTCACCCCTCCACTTT	CAWSVYTSPRGDRDDSPLHF
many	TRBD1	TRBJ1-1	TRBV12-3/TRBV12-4	TGTGCCAGCACGGGACAGGGGGCGCTTTCTGAGACTTTCTTT	CASTGQGALSETFF
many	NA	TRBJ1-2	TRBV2	TGTGCCAGCAGTGTCCGCCGGGAGAGCTACACCTTC	CASSVRRESYTF
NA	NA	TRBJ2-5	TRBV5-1	TGCGCCAGCAGCTTGGCGTTACGGGGGGCAGAGACCCAGTACTTC	CASSLALRGAETQYF
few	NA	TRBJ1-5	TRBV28	TGTGCCAGCAGTTTTCCACAGATCAATCAGCCCCAGCATTTT	CASSFPQINQPQHF
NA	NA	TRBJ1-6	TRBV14	TGTGCCAGCAGCCAAGGTCAACCACACAGCTCCTATAATTCACCCCTCCACTTT	CASSQGQPHSSYNSPLHF
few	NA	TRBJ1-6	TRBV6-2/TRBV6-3	TGTGCCAGCAGTTGGATGCCGGACCAGGGCGCCCTCCACTTT	CASSWMPDQGALHF
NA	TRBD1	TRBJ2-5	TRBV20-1	TGCAGTGCTATAACAGGGGAACAAGAGACCCAGTACTTC	CSAITGEQETQYF
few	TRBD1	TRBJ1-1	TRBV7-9	TGTGCCAGCAGCCAGGGGGCCAGTGACACTGAAGCTTTCTTT	CASSQGASDTEAFF
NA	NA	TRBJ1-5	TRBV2	TGTGCCAGCAGGGTCCGGGAGGATCAGCCCCAGCATTTT	CASRVREDQPQHF
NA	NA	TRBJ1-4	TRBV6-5	TGTGCCAGCAGTTATCGGACAGAGTTTGGAAAACTGTTTTTT	CASSYRTEFGKLFF
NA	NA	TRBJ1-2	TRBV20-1	TGCAGTGCCTACGCGGGACCGGCTAGCGGCTACACCTTC	CSAYAGPASGYTF
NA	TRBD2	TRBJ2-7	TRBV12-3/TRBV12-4	TGTGCCAGCAGTTTTGGGACTAGCTCCGAGCAGTACTTC	CASSFGTSSEQYF
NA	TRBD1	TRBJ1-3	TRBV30	TGTGCCTGGAGTCCCGGGACAGGGAACACCATATATTTT	CAWSPGTGNTIYF
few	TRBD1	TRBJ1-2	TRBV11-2	TGTGCCAGCAGCAACACCGGGACAGGCATCTATGGCTACACCTTC	CASSNTGTGIYGYTF
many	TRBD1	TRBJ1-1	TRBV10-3	TGTGCCATCAGGCAGGGGGCGGGAACTGAAGCTTTCTTT	CAIRQGAGTEAFF
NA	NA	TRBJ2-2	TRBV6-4	TGTGCCAGCAGTGACTCCGTTACCTTTAACACCGGGGAGCTGTTTTTT	CASSDSVTFNTGELFF
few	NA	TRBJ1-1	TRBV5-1	TGCGCCAGCAGCTTGGCCGCGAGAGGCACTGAAGCTTTCTTT	CASSLAARGTEAFF
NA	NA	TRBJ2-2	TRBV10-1	TGCGCCACTACGGGACAACTGAACACCGGGGAGCTGTTTTTT	CATTGQLNTGELFF
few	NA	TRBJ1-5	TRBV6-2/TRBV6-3	TGTGCCAGCAGTTTCGTCGGGGGCGGAAATAGCAATCAGCCCCAGCATTTT	CASSFVGGGNSNQPQHF
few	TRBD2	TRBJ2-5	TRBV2	TGTGCCAGCAGTGAAGAGACTAGCAGCCAAGAGACCCAGTACTTC	CASSEETSSQETQYF